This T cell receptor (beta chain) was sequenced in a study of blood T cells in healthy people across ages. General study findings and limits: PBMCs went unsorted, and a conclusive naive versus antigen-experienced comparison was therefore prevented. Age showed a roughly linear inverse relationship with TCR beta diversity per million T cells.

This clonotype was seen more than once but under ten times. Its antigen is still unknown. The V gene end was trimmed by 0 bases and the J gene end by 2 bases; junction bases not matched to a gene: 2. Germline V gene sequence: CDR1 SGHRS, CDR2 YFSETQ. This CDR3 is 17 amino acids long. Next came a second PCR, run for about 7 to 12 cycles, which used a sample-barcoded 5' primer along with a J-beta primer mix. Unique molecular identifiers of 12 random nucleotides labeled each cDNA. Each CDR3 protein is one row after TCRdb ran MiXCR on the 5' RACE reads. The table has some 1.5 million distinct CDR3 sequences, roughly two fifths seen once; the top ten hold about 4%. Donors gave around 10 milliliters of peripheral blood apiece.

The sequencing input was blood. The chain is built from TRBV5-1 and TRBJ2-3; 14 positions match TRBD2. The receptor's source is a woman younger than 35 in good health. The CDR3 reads CASSLGGLAGVTDTQYF. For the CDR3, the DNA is TGCGCCAGCAGCTTGGGGGGACTAGCGGGAGTCACAGATACGCAGTATTTT. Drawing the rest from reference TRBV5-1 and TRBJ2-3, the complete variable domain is KAGVTQTPRYLIKTRGQQVTLSCSPISGHRSVSWYQQTPGQGLQFLFEYFSETQRNKGNFPGRFSGRQFSNSRSEMNVSTLELGDSALYLCASSLGGLAGVTDTQYFGPGTRLTVL.